This T cell receptor (beta chain) was obtained from a study of T cell responses to AZD1222 COVID-19 vaccine. Whole-study results and caveats: Rises in breadth and depth of Spike-specific TCRs came after two AZD1222 doses. Just five or six AZD1222 recipients were seropositive at baseline.

Second-dose intervals near 4 or 12 weeks were combined. Sequencing was performed with immunoSEQ multiplex PCR; in TCRdb, only in-frame clones are kept and a portion is missing. The repertoire consists of about 150,000 clones, with approximately 92% occurring once and the leading ten covering about 3.6%. With 4 bases removed from V and 3 bases from J, the gap between germline ends came to 8 bases. The CDR3 runs 13 residues. Germline V lookup: CDR1 MGHRA, CDR2 YSYEKL. This clone was seen only once. Antigen unknown. The V call is TRBV4-1, the J call TRBJ2-3; D gene unclear. This TCR was sampled from an adult who received the AZD1222 COVID-19 vaccine. The sequencing used peripheral blood, collected 28 days after the second AZD1222 dose. CDR3 sequence (DNA): TGCGCCAGCAGCCGGATACGGACAGATACGCAGTATTTT. Amino acids: CASSRIRTDTQYF.